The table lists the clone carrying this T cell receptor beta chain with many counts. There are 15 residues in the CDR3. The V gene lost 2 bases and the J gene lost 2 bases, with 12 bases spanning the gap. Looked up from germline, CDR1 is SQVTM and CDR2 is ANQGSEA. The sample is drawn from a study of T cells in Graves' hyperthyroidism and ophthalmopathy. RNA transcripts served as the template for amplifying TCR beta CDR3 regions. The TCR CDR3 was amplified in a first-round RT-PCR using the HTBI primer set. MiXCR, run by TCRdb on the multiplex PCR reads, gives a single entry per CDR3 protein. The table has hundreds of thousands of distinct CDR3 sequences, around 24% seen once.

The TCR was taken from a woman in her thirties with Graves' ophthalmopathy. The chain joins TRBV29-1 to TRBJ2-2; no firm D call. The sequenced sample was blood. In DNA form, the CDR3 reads TGCAGCGTTGAACGGTCAAACTCTAACACCGGGGAGCTGTTTTTT. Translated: CSVERSNSNTGELFF.